Shown below are 9 T cell receptor beta chains from a single sample sequenced in a study of CD8 T cells in Susac syndrome. Random hexamers were used to reverse transcribe the RNA input (roughly 0.5 to 1 ug). TCRdb analysed the immunoSEQ multiplex PCR reads with MiXCR anew, one entry per CDR3 protein. The sample holds approximately 83,000 distinct CDR3 sequences, nearly 95% seen once. What was sequenced was CD8+ T cells from PBMCs. The receptors shown here come from a human donor with Susac syndrome.

The chain couples TRBV29-1 to TRBJ1-1; TRBD1 is a possible D gene (5 bases). The CDR3 contains 14 residues. Germline assignment: CDR1 SQVTM and CDR2 ANQGSEA. V was cut by 0 bases and J by 6 bases, with 14 bases left in between. The CDR3 DNA sequence: TGCAGCGTTGAAGATTTGCAGGGAGAATCTGAAGCTTTCTTT. It translates to CSVEDLQGESEAFF.

This rearrangement joins TRBV5-4 to TRBJ1-1; D is perhaps TRBD1 (5 bases). CDR1 and CDR2 from the germline V gene are SGHNT and YYREEE (reference sequence). Trimming removed 6 bases at V and 5 bases at J, with 14 bases between. This CDR3 spans 13 amino acids. DNA for the CDR3: TGTGCCAGCAACCTTGGGGCCGGAACTGAAGCTTTCTTT. It yields the protein CASNLGAGTEAFF.

This chain joins TRBV25-1 and TRBJ2-5; 8 bases fit TRBD1. V shed 1 base, J shed 5 bases, and the junction held 6 bases outside the gene matches. The CDR3 length is 15 residues. The germline V gene has CDR1 MGHDK and CDR2 SYGVNS. CDR3 region: CASSEWGQEWETQYF. CDR3 DNA: TGTGCCAGCAGTGAATGGGGACAGGAGTGGGAGACCCAGTACTTC.

The chain carries TRBV20-1 and TRBJ2-1; 10 bases match TRBD2. V lost 5 bases and J lost 7; bases outside the gene matches: 26. Germline CDR1 reads DFQATT; CDR2 reads SNEGSKA (reference sequence). CDR3 length: 20 residues. CDR3 nucleotides: TGCAGTGCTCGAGTACCCTTGGACGGAACCGGGACTAGCGAGGTGAATGAGCAGTTCTTC. Protein sequence: CSARVPLDGTGTSEVNEQFF.

This chain uses TRBV27 with TRBJ1-5; 7 nucleotides agree with TRBD1. J gave up 6 bases and V 6 bases, and 11 bases lay outside the gene matches. Looked up from germline, CDR1 is MNHEY and CDR2 is SMNVEV (reference sequence). The CDR3 loop spans 15 amino acids. CDR3 in DNA: TGTGCCAGCAGCAGGACAGGAACGGCGTTTCAGCCCCAGCATTTT. Its protein product is CASSRTGTAFQPQHF.

This chain connects TRBV5-6 to TRBJ1-2; 7 bases map to TRBD1. Germline V lookup: CDR1 SGHDT, CDR2 YYEEEE. The CDR3 covers 12 residues. V lost 7 bases and J lost 8; bases outside the gene matches: 8. The CDR3 loop is CASHDRAWGYTF. The CDR3, as DNA: TGTGCCAGCCATGACAGGGCTTGGGGCTACACCTTC.

The genes are TRBV19 and TRBJ2-5; D gene unclear. The CDR3 is 13 residues long. The germline V gene encodes CDR1 LNHDA and CDR2 SQIVND (reference sequence). Trimming cost V 6 bases and J 4 bases, with 12 bases left between them. CDR3 sequence (DNA): TGTGCCAGTAGCCCCCGTTTAACAGAGACCCAGTACTTC. It specifies CASSPRLTETQYF.

The rearrangement uses TRBV20-1 and TRBJ2-1; D is perhaps TRBD1 (5 bases). V dropped 0 bases and J dropped 4 bases, with 13 bases sitting between them. Germline V gene sequence: CDR1 DFQATT, CDR2 SNEGSKA (reference sequence). This CDR3 spans 15 amino acids. In DNA form, the CDR3 reads TGCAGTGCTAGAGAACCTCTCAGGGATTACAATGAGCAGTTCTTC. This encodes CSAREPLRDYNEQFF.

The count of this clonotype is one. The genes are TRBV7-9 and TRBJ2-7; 7 bases line up with TRBD2. Germline trimming cut 4 bases from V and 4 bases from J; bases unmatched to any gene: 4. The CDR3 covers 13 residues. Germline V lookup: CDR1 SEHNR, CDR2 FQNEAQ (reference sequence). The CDR3 sequence: CASSSRGTYEQYF. The CDR3 region has the DNA TGTGCCAGCAGCTCGCGGGGGACTTACGAGCAGTACTTC.